What follows are 21 T cell receptor beta chains derived from one specimen sequenced in a study of identical twins. TCRdb reanalysed the 5' RACE reads using MiXCR and keeps one entry per CDR3 protein. This sample carries 200,000 to 250,000 distinct CDR3 sequences, less than 8% of them seen once, and the ten largest clones take less than 2.5%. These same data were also listed under a study on yellow fever vaccine responses in identical twins.

Sample: memory (CD45RO+) T cells sorted from blood. Receptors were obtained from a woman aged 18-29 years in good health.

The chain uses TRBV15 and TRBJ2-7; D gene uncertain. The CDR3 is 14 residues long. Trimming removed 5 bases at V and 0 bases at J, with 11 bases between. Germline V gives CDR1 LNHNV, CDR2 YYDKDF (reference sequence). The CDR3 DNA reads TGTGCCACCAGCGCTCTTGTAAGCTCCTACGAGCAGTACTTC. Translation: CATSALVSSYEQYF.

This clonotype was recorded many times. J is TRBJ2-7 and V is TRBV15; D is perhaps TRBD1 (5 bases). The CDR3 contains 13 residues. Trimming left V 3 bases short and J 4 bases short, with 10 bases between. Germline V gives CDR1 LNHNV, CDR2 YYDKDF (reference sequence). The CDR3 coding sequence is TGTGCCACCAGCAGTTCTCAGGGATACGAGCAGTACTTC. The encoded protein is CATSSSQGYEQYF.

This clonotype was seen more than once but under ten times. V gene TRBV28 combines with J gene TRBJ2-2, with 7 positions matching TRBD2. The junction had 18 bases not matched to a gene; V was cut back by 3 bases and J by 5 bases. The CDR3 spans 19 residues. Germline loops: CDR1 MDHEN, CDR2 SYDVKM. For the CDR3, the DNA is TGTGCCAGCAGTTTCCGGCGGCAGGGAGGGTTTCGATTAACCGGGGAGCTGTTTTTT. Translating gives CASSFRRQGGFRLTGELFF.

This clonotype was observed a few times. CDR3 in amino acids: CASSLPGGQDTQYF. The CDR3 nucleotides are TGTGCCAGCAGCTTACCAGGCGGACAGGATACGCAGTATTTT. V is TRBV7-9 and J is TRBJ2-3; TRBD1 is a possible D gene (6 bases). Germline-derived CDR1 and CDR2 are SEHNR and FQNEAQ (reference sequence). Trimming took 2 bases from V and 6 from J, leaving 12 bases between them. The length of the CDR3 is 14 residues. Variable domain in full (rest from reference TRBV7-9 and TRBJ2-3): DTGVSQNPRHKITKRGQNVTFRCDPISEHNRLYWYRQTLGQGPEFLTYFQNEAQLEKSRLLSDRFSAERPKGSFSTLEIQRTEQGDSAMYLCASSLPGGQDTQYFGPGTRLTVL.

The chain links TRBV12-5 to TRBJ2-1; 13 bases match TRBD2. J gave up 0 bases and V 0 bases, and 14 bases lay outside the gene matches. Germline V gene sequence: CDR1 LGHNT, CDR2 FRNRAP. The CDR3 consists of 22 residues. This chain's CDR3 is CASGLVLRLQGTSGNSYNEQFF. Here the CDR3 DNA reads TGTGCTAGTGGTTTGGTACTCCGCCTTCAAGGGACTAGCGGGAACTCCTACAATGAGCAGTTCTTC.

The chain joins TRBV7-9 to TRBJ1-6; a weak D match, TRBD1 (6 bases). The V and J ends lost 2 bases and 10 bases respectively, with 12 bases between them. Germline lookup yields CDR1 SEHNR and CDR2 FQNEAQ (reference sequence). The CDR3 runs to 14 residues. As DNA, the CDR3 is TGTGCCAGCAGCTTATCAGTCCAGGGGTCACCCCTCCACTTT. Translated, it gives CASSLSVQGSPLHF.

The chain carries TRBV11-2 and TRBJ2-7; 10 nucleotides match TRBD1. The CDR3 sequence is 15 residues long. CDR1 SGHAT and CDR2 FQNNGV come from the germline V gene. V lost 3 bases to trimming and J lost 2 bases; unmatched junction nucleotides: 4. The CDR3 sequence is CASSFGQGGPYEQYF. The DNA for the CDR3 is TGTGCCAGCAGCTTCGGACAGGGGGGTCCCTACGAGCAGTACTTC.

At least ten counts were recorded for this clonotype. This chain connects TRBV7-9 to TRBJ2-3, with D unresolved. The V gene's germline CDR1 is SEHNR and CDR2 FQNEAQ (reference sequence). The V end lost 3 bases, the J end lost 6 bases, and 10 bases lay between the germline ends. The CDR3 loop spans 13 amino acids. The CDR3 spells CASSFHKLDTQYF. CDR3 in DNA: TGTGCCAGCAGCTTCCATAAGCTTGATACGCAGTATTTT. Full variable domain (missing parts from reference TRBV7-9 and TRBJ2-3): DTGVSQNPRHKITKRGQNVTFRCDPISEHNRLYWYRQTLGQGPEFLTYFQNEAQLEKSRLLSDRFSAERPKGSFSTLEIQRTEQGDSAMYLCASSFHKLDTQYFGPGTRLTVL.

Note on this clonotype: Since a much larger clone is just one base distant, this may be a read error. V gene TRBV27 combines with J gene TRBJ1-6; a possible D gene is TRBD1 (5 bases). Germline V gives CDR1 MNHEY, CDR2 SMNVEV (reference sequence). Trimming removed 4 bases from V and 5 bases from J, with 9 bases in between. The CDR3 runs 14 residues. Here the CDR3 DNA reads TGTGCCAGCAGTTGGATAGGGGATAATTCACCCCTCCACTTT. Encoded protein: CASSWIGDNSPLHF.

In its sample, this clonotype was seen many times. The chain uses TRBV5-4 and TRBJ2-7, with D possibly being TRBD1 or TRBD2 (5 bases each). The CDR3 is made up of 11 amino acids. Trimming left V 8 bases short and J 7 bases short, with 13 bases between. Germline values: CDR1 SGHNT, CDR2 YYREEE (reference sequence). The CDR3 sequence: CASTEGEEQYF. Written as DNA, the CDR3 is TGTGCCAGTACCGAAGGGGAGGAGCAGTACTTC.

There are a few counts of this clonotype. J is TRBJ2-3 and V is TRBV7-2; 9 bases are a match to TRBD2. Germline values: CDR1 SGHTA, CDR2 FQGNSA. This CDR3 contains 16 residues. V shed 5 bases and J 3 bases; nucleotides not matched to a gene: 9. The CDR3 DNA reads TGTGCCAGCAGCCCCTGGACTAGCGCAGGGACAGATACGCAGTATTTT. It translates to CASSPWTSAGTDTQYF.

This clonotype was observed many times. V gene TRBV12-3 or TRBV12-4 combines with J gene TRBJ1-1; D uncertain. The V gene lost 6 bases and the J gene lost 4 bases, with 9 bases spanning the gap. This CDR3 spans 12 amino acids. The CDR3 spells CASRLFTTEAFF. Written as DNA, the CDR3 is TGTGCCAGCAGATTGTTCACCACTGAAGCTTTCTTT.

Many counts were recorded for this clonotype. V is TRBV20-1 and J is TRBJ2-4, with TRBD1 matching over 7 bases. Germline CDR1 reads DFQATT; CDR2 reads SNEGSKA (reference sequence). V lost 1 base and J lost 6; bases outside the gene matches: 9. The CDR3 extends over 15 amino acids. In DNA form, the CDR3 reads TGCAGTGCTAGAGTACCACAGGGGTTCGGAAACATTCAGTACTTC. It specifies CSARVPQGFGNIQYF.

The table lists this clonotype with many counts. The gene calls are TRBV12-3 or TRBV12-4 and TRBJ1-2; D possibly corresponds to TRBD1 (6 bases). With 2 bases removed from V and 4 bases from J, the gap between germline ends came to 11 bases. There are 14 residues in the CDR3. The CDR3 loop is CASSLTGRTYGYTF. The CDR3 coding sequence is TGTGCCAGCAGTTTAACAGGGAGGACCTATGGCTACACCTTC.

The chain has TRBV28 and TRBJ2-3, with 8 bases that match TRBD2. J gave up 2 bases and V 7 bases, and 5 bases lay outside the gene matches. Germline V gives CDR1 MDHEN, CDR2 SYDVKM. The length of the CDR3 is 14 residues. The CDR3 sequence is CASNKREFTDTQYF. CDR3 in DNA: TGTGCCAGCAACAAGCGGGAGTTCACAGATACGCAGTATTTT. Using reference TRBV28 and TRBJ2-3 for the parts outside the CDR3, the full variable domain is DVKVTQSSRYLVKRTGEKVFLECVQDMDHENMFWYRQDPGLGLRLIYFSYDVKMKEKGDIPEGYSVSREKKERFSLILESASTNQTSMYLCASNKREFTDTQYFGPGTRLTVL.

In this sample, this clonotype turned up many times. The CDR3 nucleotides are TGTGCCAGCAGCCCTACAGGGCTAAACTATGGCTACACCTTC. Its translation: CASSPTGLNYGYTF. This chain joins TRBV3-1 and TRBJ1-2, with D perhaps matching TRBD1 (6 bases). V lost 4 bases to trimming and J lost 2 bases, with 11 bases between them. This CDR3 comprises 14 residues. Germline V gene sequence: CDR1 LGHDT, CDR2 YNNKEL (reference sequence).

The chain is built from TRBV20-1 and TRBJ2-7, with a possible D match to TRBD1 (6 bases). Trimming shortened V by 6 bases and J by 3 bases, and 15 bases separated the two germline ends. From germline, CDR1 is DFQATT and CDR2 SNEGSKA (reference sequence). The CDR3 consists of 13 residues. Written as DNA, the CDR3 is TGCAGTGCCCGCCCGGGACATCTCTACGAGCAGTACTTC. Its protein is CSARPGHLYEQYF.

This clonotype has more than one count but fewer than ten. The chain employs TRBV7-2 and TRBJ2-3; 11 bases line up with TRBD1. Germline V gene data show CDR1 as SGHTA and CDR2 as FQGNSA. After removal of 6 bases from V and 2 bases from J, the junction contained 7 bases not matched to a gene. This CDR3 has 16 residues. This CDR3 is CASRQGQGANTDTQYF. CDR3 DNA sequence: TGTGCCAGCAGACAAGGACAGGGGGCTAACACAGATACGCAGTATTTT.

This rearrangement joins TRBV6-1 to TRBJ2-3, with 7 positions matching TRBD1. With 5 bases clipped from V and 1 base from J, the junction kept 9 bases outside the gene matches. This CDR3 region has 16 residues. The germline gives CDR1 MNHNS, CDR2 SASEGT. The CDR3 loop reads CASSHTTGDGTDTQYF. Written as DNA, the CDR3 is TGTGCCAGCAGTCATACCACAGGGGATGGCACAGATACGCAGTATTTT.

This clonotype was seen a single time. The chain employs TRBV30 and TRBJ1-1; the D gene is possibly TRBD1 (5 bases). CDR1 GTSNPN and CDR2 SVGIG come from the germline V gene (reference sequence). V was clipped by 3 bases and J by 5 bases, with 13 bases between them. CDR3 size: 13 residues. The CDR3 here is CAWSGRASTEAFF. The CDR3 DNA sequence: TGTGCCTGGAGCGGCAGGGCGTCGACTGAAGCTTTCTTT.

This chain connects TRBV5-6 to TRBJ1-6; no clear D gene. The germline CDR1 and CDR2 sequences are SGHDT and YYEEEE. There are 17 residues in the CDR3. V gave up 0 bases and J gave up 9 bases, with 19 bases separating them. The CDR3 loop reads CASSLVGKGSGISPLHF. The CDR3 DNA reads as TGTGCCAGCAGCTTGGTGGGCAAGGGAAGTGGAATTTCACCCCTCCACTTT.